This passage covers 29 T cell receptor beta chains from one sample sequenced in a study of shared clonotypes between healthy human individuals. Measured with immunoSEQ multiplex PCR; TCRdb has only the in-frame clones, and not every one. The repertoire holds millions of clones, with 85% to 95% as singletons. CD45RO-negative, CCR7-selected cells formed the naive CD8 fraction, which excluded terminally differentiated effector memory CD45RA+ cells. Sequencing was carried out using naive CD8+ T cells from PBMCs. The receptors shown here come from a man younger than 35 in good health. Some clones in this sample may be carry-over from other donors' samples.

The J gene is TRBJ2-1, the V gene TRBV7-9; 8 nucleotides agree with TRBD2. This CDR3 contains 16 residues. The V segment lost 4 bases and the J segment 3 bases; nucleotides outside the gene matches: 8. Per the germline V gene, CDR1 is SEHNR and CDR2 is FQNEAQ (reference sequence). In DNA, the CDR3 is TGTGCCAGCAGCTCAAATAGCGGGGAAATCTACAATGAGCAGTTCTTC. It is translated as CASSSNSGEIYNEQFF.

The chain combines TRBV7-3 with TRBJ2-5, with D possibly TRBD1 on 5 matching bases. Per germline, CDR1 SGHTA and CDR2 FQGTGA. V was shortened by 0 bases and J by 2 bases, with 10 bases between the two germline ends. This CDR3 has 15 residues. CDR3 DNA: TGTGCCAGCAGCTTAACTGGGGCCAAGCAAGAGACCCAGTACTTC. It codes for CASSLTGAKQETQYF.

V is TRBV7-8 and J is TRBJ1-2; D call uncertain. V lost 0 bases and J lost 0, with 5 bases in between. CDR1 and CDR2 (germline): SGHVS, FQNEAQ. This CDR3 comprises 14 residues. The CDR3 bases are TGTGCCAGCAGCTTAGCGGCCGCTAACTATGGCTACACCTTC. Translated, it gives CASSLAAANYGYTF.

The V gene is TRBV7-3, the J gene TRBJ2-3; D not certain. V lost 2 bases and J 1 base, leaving 10 bases between the germline ends. From germline, CDR1 is SGHTA and CDR2 FQGTGA. CDR3 length equals 15 residues. The CDR3 coding sequence is TGTGCCAGCAGCTTAGGCGTCCGCGGCACAGATACGCAGTATTTT. As protein: CASSLGVRGTDTQYF.

The chain recombines TRBV29-1 with TRBJ1-1; possible D gene TRBD1, 6 bases. V dropped 7 bases and J dropped 3 bases, with 21 bases sitting between them. The CDR3 covers 15 residues. Germline V gene sequence: CDR1 SQVTM, CDR2 ANQGSEA. This CDR3 reads CSAQGLVIDYTEAFF. The CDR3 nucleotides are TGCAGCGCCCAGGGGTTGGTAATAGATTACACTGAAGCTTTCTTT.

This rearrangement joins TRBV6-6 to TRBJ2-7, with D maybe TRBD1 (6 bases). Trimming pared 4 bases from V and 7 bases from J, leaving 14 bases between. Germline CDR1 MNHNY, CDR2 SVGAGI (reference sequence). The length of the CDR3 is 13 residues. CDR3 nucleotides: TGTGCCAGCAGTTCCGGGACATTGAGGGAGCAGTACTTC. Translation gives CASSSGTLREQYF.

The chain is built from TRBV6-5 and TRBJ1-3; D remains ambiguous. V was trimmed by 8 bases and J by 1 base, leaving 12 bases between them. Germline V gene data show CDR1 as MNHEY and CDR2 as SVGAGI. The length of the CDR3 is 14 residues. The CDR3 region has the DNA TGTGCCAGCCTGTTGGGCACTTCTGGAAACACCATATATTTT. Encoded protein: CASLLGTSGNTIYF.

The chain has TRBV7-3 and TRBJ2-3; D is possibly TRBD2 (5 bases). With 8 bases removed from V and 3 bases from J, the gap between germline ends came to 12 bases. CDR1 and CDR2 from the germline V gene are SGHTA and FQGTGA. The CDR3 sequence is 13 residues long. The CDR3 loop reads CASGPRGTDTQYF. The CDR3 nucleotides are TGTGCCAGCGGCCCCCGGGGAACAGATACGCAGTATTTT. Looking up the rest from reference TRBV7-3 and TRBJ2-3 gives the full variable domain: GAGVSQTPSNKVTEKGKYVELRCDPISGHTALYWYRQSLGQGPEFLIYFQGTGAADDSGLPNDRFFAVRPEGSVSTLKIQRTERGDSAVYLCASGPRGTDTQYFGPGTRLTVL.

The table lists this clone with a count of one. This chain connects TRBV27 to TRBJ2-5; no reliable D call. Between the trimmed V and J ends, which lost 5 bases and 5 bases, there was a span of 15 bases. The germline CDR1 and CDR2 sequences are MNHEY and SMNVEV (reference sequence). This CDR3 has 14 amino acids. CDR3 in amino acids: CASSPTRAEETQYF. CDR3 sequence (DNA): TGTGCCAGCAGTCCAACTCGTGCGGAGGAGACCCAGTACTTC.

This clone was recorded only once. The chain links TRBV6-5 to TRBJ1-2, with D possibly matching TRBD1 (5 bases). The CDR3 is made up of 13 amino acids. Trimming stripped 10 bases from V and 1 base from J, with 13 bases between. CDR1 and CDR2 (germline): MNHEY, SVGAGI. The CDR3 bases are TGTGCCACTTCGCCGACAGTTAACTATGGCTACACCTTC. It is translated as CATSPTVNYGYTF.

A word on this clone: Other nucleotide sequences from this sample produce the same CDR3. This chain connects TRBV4-1 to TRBJ1-1, with unresolved D. The CDR3 contains 11 residues. Trimming left V 2 bases short and J 6 bases short, with 4 bases between. Germline lookup yields CDR1 MGHRA and CDR2 YSYEKL. The CDR3 here is CASSQRAEAFF. Here the CDR3 DNA reads TGCGCCAGCAGCCAACGGGCTGAAGCTTTCTTT.

To note about this clone: Distinct nucleotide sequences in the sample also encode this CDR3. The rearrangement uses TRBV11-2 and TRBJ2-7; tentatively, D is TRBD1 or TRBD2 (5 bases each). Deletions cut 1 base from V and 0 bases from J, with 7 bases between. The CDR3 contains 14 residues. The V gene's germline CDR1 is SGHAT and CDR2 FQNNGV. In DNA, the CDR3 is TGTGCCAGCAGCTTAGTGGGGGACTCCTACGAGCAGTACTTC. This encodes CASSLVGDSYEQYF. The whole variable domain, filled in from reference TRBV11-2 and TRBJ2-7, reads EAGVAQSPRYKIIEKRQSVAFWCNPISGHATLYWYQQILGQGPKLLIQFQNNGVVDDSQLPKDRFSAERLKGVDSTLKIQPAKLEDSAVYLCASSLVGDSYEQYFGPGTRLTVT.

This clone showed up just a few times. The rearrangement links TRBV7-2 to TRBJ1-1, with a possible D match to TRBD1 (5 bases). The V and J ends lost 5 bases and 4 bases respectively, with 17 bases between them. Germline V gene sequence: CDR1 SGHTA, CDR2 FQGNSA. The CDR3 contains 15 residues. The CDR3 coding sequence is TGTGCCAGCAGCATATTGAGCTGGGGGAGCACTGAAGCTTTCTTT. It codes for CASSILSWGSTEAFF.

The chain links TRBV6-5 to TRBJ2-7; D gene uncertain. CDR3 size: 16 residues. V was cut by 4 bases and J by 6 bases, with 22 bases left in between. Germline V CDR1 and CDR2: MNHEY, SVGAGI. The CDR3 bases are TGTGCCAGCAGTTCCCCCCCGCCCCCTGTCTCGGGCGAGCAGTACTTC. Protein sequence: CASSSPPPPVSGEQYF.

The chain is built from TRBV6-5 and TRBJ1-5; D might be TRBD1 (6 bases). Trimming cost V 10 bases and J 2 bases, with 15 bases left between them. Germline V gene lookup returns CDR1 MNHEY and CDR2 SVGAGI. The CDR3 loop spans 14 amino acids. The CDR3 spells CATAGVAGNQPQHF. DNA of the CDR3: TGTGCCACCGCAGGGGTGGCGGGCAATCAGCCCCAGCATTTT.

The chain carries TRBV2 and TRBJ2-7; D not resolved. From germline, CDR1 is SNHLY and CDR2 FYNNEI. The CDR3 consists of 13 residues. Trimming took off 3 bases at V and 2 bases at J, with 8 bases between the two ends. CDR3 nucleotides: TGTGCCAGCAGTGACAGGACCACCTACGAGCAGTACTTC. This translates into CASSDRTTYEQYF.

CDR3 protein: CASSPTWGGRGNEQYF. The DNA of the CDR3 is TGTGCCAGCAGTCCCACCTGGGGTGGGAGGGGGAACGAGCAGTACTTC. The chain has TRBV6-6 and TRBJ2-7, with D tentatively TRBD2 (7 bases). CDR1 and CDR2 from the germline V gene are MNHNY and SVGAGI (reference sequence). With 5 bases removed from V and 5 bases from J, the gap between germline ends came to 22 bases. The CDR3 has 16 amino acids.

The gene calls are TRBV5-4 and TRBJ1-1; TRBD1 might be the D (5 bases). CDR1 SGHNT and CDR2 YYREEE come from the germline V gene (reference sequence). V lost 4 bases to trimming and J lost 2 bases, with 9 bases between them. This CDR3 is built from 13 residues. CDR3 bases: TGTGCCAGCAGCCGAGGGGTTAACACTGAAGCTTTCTTT. Translated, it gives CASSRGVNTEAFF.

The CDR3 region has the DNA TGTGCCAGCAGCCTCCTGGACCTTCAACTAGCGGGGCCGAAGTTTGAGCAGTTCTTC. It specifies CASSLLDLQLAGPKFEQFF. The rearrangement links TRBV7-9 to TRBJ2-1, with 10 bases lining up with TRBD2. This CDR3 has 19 residues. V was pared by 5 bases and J by 9 bases, with 22 bases of the junction left unmatched. CDR1 SEHNR and CDR2 FQNEAQ come from the germline V gene (reference sequence).

The rearrangement joins TRBV10-2 to TRBJ2-3; the D gene is possibly TRBD2 (5 bases). Germline V gives CDR1 WSHSY, CDR2 SAAADI. V was clipped by 4 bases and J by 4 bases, with 15 bases between them. The CDR3 has 15 amino acids. The CDR3 DNA follows: TGCGCCAGCAGTGCTAGCCCCGTCGTCCCAGATACGCAGTATTTT. Translated, it gives CASSASPVVPDTQYF.

Details on this clone: The sample contains more than one DNA sequence encoding this CDR3. The V call is TRBV19, the J call TRBJ2-1, with unresolved D. The germline gives CDR1 LNHDA, CDR2 SQIVND (reference sequence). V shed 3 bases and J shed 3 bases, with 9 bases lying between them. This CDR3 is 14 amino acids long. CDR3 coding DNA: TGTGCCAGTAGTATCCGTACAGACTACAATGAGCAGTTCTTC. As protein: CASSIRTDYNEQFF.

A remark on this clone: This specimen includes other DNA sequences encoding the same CDR3. The J gene is TRBJ1-3, the V gene TRBV29-1; no reliable D call. CDR1 and CDR2 from the germline V gene are SQVTM and ANQGSEA. V was pared by 3 bases and J by 3 bases, with 3 bases between. This CDR3 contains 11 residues. The CDR3 is CSVEGGNTIYF. CDR3 sequence (DNA): TGCAGCGTTGAGGGTGGAAACACCATATATTTT.

The V gene is TRBV6-5, the J gene TRBJ2-7; no clear D gene. V lost 5 bases, J lost 1 base, and 12 bases lay in between. Germline lookup yields CDR1 MNHEY and CDR2 SVGAGI. The CDR3 covers 14 residues. The chain's CDR3 is CASSRLPASYEQYF. CDR3 DNA sequence: TGTGCCAGCAGTAGACTCCCCGCATCCTACGAGCAGTACTTC.

This clone was observed a single time. The gene calls are TRBV2 and TRBJ2-3; TRBD1 matches 10 bases. This CDR3 comprises 16 residues. The ends lost 5 bases at V and 3 bases at J; junction bases unmatched: 8. CDR1 SNHLY and CDR2 FYNNEI come from the germline V gene. The CDR3 spells CASSSRQGARTDTQYF. The CDR3 DNA reads as TGTGCCAGCAGTTCACGACAGGGGGCGCGGACAGATACGCAGTATTTT. The variable domain in full, completed from reference TRBV2 and TRBJ2-3, reads EPEVTQTPSHQVTQMGQEVILRCVPISNHLYFYWYRQILGQKVEFLVSFYNNEISEKSEIFDDQFSVERPDGSNFTLKIRSTKLEDSAMYFCASSSRQGARTDTQYFGPGTRLTVL.

The J gene is TRBJ2-7, the V gene TRBV14; D is unclear. This CDR3 spans 13 amino acids. Trimming pared 2 bases from V and 3 bases from J, leaving 8 bases between. The V gene's germline CDR1 is SGHDN and CDR2 FVKESK. This CDR3 is CASSQRADYEQYF. The CDR3, as DNA: TGTGCCAGCAGCCAAAGGGCCGACTACGAGCAGTACTTC.

The chain joins TRBV7-8 to TRBJ1-1; TRBD1 aligns across 8 bases. J lost 1 base, V lost 4 bases, and 5 bases had no gene match. CDR1 is SGHVS, CDR2 FQNEAQ, per germline. CDR3 size: 15 residues. CDR3 sequence reads: CASSYLTGGNTEAFF. CDR3 nucleotides: TGTGCCAGCAGCTACCTTACAGGGGGGAACACTGAAGCTTTCTTT.

CDR3 sequence reads: CASSSTPGSGELFF. For the CDR3, the DNA is TGTGCCAGCAGCTCCACTCCCGGGTCCGGGGAGCTGTTTTTT. This rearrangement joins TRBV7-3 to TRBJ2-2; no clear D. Between the trimmed V and J ends, which lost 4 bases and 6 bases, there was a span of 12 bases. Germline V lookup: CDR1 SGHTA, CDR2 FQGTGA. The CDR3 is made up of 14 amino acids.

V and J are TRBV7-2 and TRBJ2-7, with 7 bases identical to TRBD2. The CDR3 consists of 13 residues. Per the germline V gene, CDR1 is SGHTA and CDR2 is FQGNSA. V was pared by 5 bases and J by 6 bases, with 7 bases of the junction left unmatched. CDR3 coding DNA: TGTGCCAGCAGCCCTGGGGCTAGCGGCGAGCAGTACTTC. Its protein is CASSPGASGEQYF.

The chain uses TRBV29-1 and TRBJ2-7, with D unclear. The V gene's germline CDR1 is SQVTM and CDR2 ANQGSEA. Trimming shortened V by 4 bases and J by 1 base, and 14 bases separated the two germline ends. The CDR3 runs to 14 residues. CDR3 loop: CSVASGLTSYEQYF. DNA of the CDR3: TGCAGCGTTGCGTCCGGGTTGACGTCCTACGAGCAGTACTTC.